These T cell receptor beta chains were read from a single sample in a study of blood T cell repertoires in COVID-19. The data were produced by immunoSEQ multiplex PCR, yet TCRdb's version contains in-frame clones alone and is incomplete. Here the sample spans 89,000 or so clones, over 90% being singletons. Input material: peripheral blood. These receptor sequences come from a human donor with active COVID-19. The donor label of this sample is uncertain. CDR3s include the opening cysteine and the closing phenylalanine or tryptophan. D genes are given only for firm matches. Rows give clone size only sometimes, using once, few, many, or a class for an expanded clone.

TRBV7-9	TRBJ1-4	once	TRBD1	TGTGCCAGCAGTCCTACCTACGGGACAGGGGATGAAAAACTGTTTTTT	CASSPTYGTGDEKLFF
TRBV7-8	TRBJ1-5	NA	NA	TGTGCCAGCAGCTTAGCGCCGGCGGGAAATCAGCCCCAGCATTTT	CASSLAPAGNQPQHF
TRBV11-1	TRBJ2-5	NA	TRBD2	TGTGCCAGCACGTCGGGGGGTCTCGCCCAAGAGACCCAGTACTTC	CASTSGGLAQETQYF
TRBV6-4	TRBJ1-1	NA	NA	TGTGCCAGCAGTGCCCAACCCGGGGACACTGAAGCTTTCTTT	CASSAQPGDTEAFF
TRBV6-2/TRBV6-3	TRBJ2-2	NA	NA	TGTGCCAGCAGTAGCAGCGGGTCGAACACCGGGGAGCTGTTTTTT	CASSSSGSNTGELFF
TRBV27	TRBJ1-5	few	NA	TGTGCCAGCGCCCTGCGGGGAGAGAATCAGCCCCAGCATTTT	CASALRGENQPQHF
TRBV9	TRBJ1-2	few	TRBD1	TGTGCCAGCACCCACACCAAAAAAGGGGGCCCTTTGGGCTACACCTTC	CASTHTKKGGPLGYTF
TRBV2	TRBJ1-2	few	NA	TGTGCCAGCAGTGTGTTAGCAGCTGAGACTAACTATGGCTACACCTTC	CASSVLAAETNYGYTF
TRBV19	TRBJ1-2	NA	NA	TGTGCCAGTAAGGAGAACTATGGCTACACCTTC	CASKENYGYTF
TRBV21-1	TRBJ1-5	NA	NA	TGTGCCAGCAGCACCCGAGACAGGGAGGTTATTCAGCCCCAGCATTTT	CASSTRDREVIQPQHF
TRBV19	TRBJ2-7	NA	TRBD2	TGTGCCAGTAGTGTGTTAGCGGGAGAGACCGCAGGGGTGCAGTACTTC	CASSVLAGETAGVQYF
TRBV19	TRBJ1-3	NA	NA	TGTGCCAGTAGTATAAGCGACAGAGGAAACACCATATATTTT	CASSISDRGNTIYF
TRBV29-1	TRBJ2-7	NA	TRBD1	TGCAGCGTACGACAGGGACCGAGCTCCTACGAGCAGTACTTC	CSVRQGPSSYEQYF
TRBV6-5	TRBJ2-1	NA	NA	TGTGCCAGCAGTCCCGCGAGGGATTACAATGAGCAGTTCTTC	CASSPARDYNEQFF
TRBV2	TRBJ1-2	few	NA	TGTGCCAGCACCAAGCCGGGAGACTATGGCTACACCTTC	CASTKPGDYGYTF
TRBV4-1	TRBJ2-1	once	NA	TGCGCCAGCAGCGCTCCCGGGCTCCGGAGGGGTGAGCAGTTCTTC	CASSAPGLRRGEQFF
TRBV6-5	TRBJ1-2	NA	NA	TGTGCCAGCAGCCGAGGGCCGGATGGCTACACCTTC	CASSRGPDGYTF
TRBV2	TRBJ2-3	NA	TRBD2	TGTGCCAGCAGACTTTTCACTAGCGGGGGACCCACAGATACGCAGTATTTT	CASRLFTSGGPTDTQYF
TRBV7-8	TRBJ1-2	NA	TRBD1	TGTGCCAGCAGCTCACGGACAGGGGGCAACTATGGCTACACCTTC	CASSSRTGGNYGYTF
TRBV9	TRBJ1-4	NA	TRBD1	TGTGCCAGCAGCGCTACAGGGGGCACGGAAAAACTGTTTTTT	CASSATGGTEKLFF
TRBV11-2	TRBJ2-1	NA	NA	TGTGCCAGCAGCTTAGAACGGAGGGTGGTCGGCAATGAGCAGTTCTTC	CASSLERRVVGNEQFF
TRBV2	TRBJ1-3	NA	NA	TGTGCCAGCAGGGACAGCAAAGGAAACACCATATATTTT	CASRDSKGNTIYF
TRBV7-2	TRBJ1-1	NA	TRBD1	TGTGCCAGCAGCTTTCGTTACAGGGGCCGGAACACTGAAGCTTTCTTT	CASSFRYRGRNTEAFF
TRBV5-4	TRBJ1-2	NA	TRBD1	TGTGCCAGCAGCTTGGTACAGGGGGGCTATGGCTACACCTTC	CASSLVQGGYGYTF
TRBV28	TRBJ2-2	NA	TRBD2	TGTGCCAGCAGTTTGTTCGGGACTAGCATCGGGGAGCTGTTTTTT	CASSLFGTSIGELFF
TRBV6-1	TRBJ2-3	NA	TRBD2	TGTGCCAGCAGTGATAGCGGGGGCCGTAGCACAGATACGCAGTATTTT	CASSDSGGRSTDTQYF
TRBV20-1	TRBJ2-7	NA	NA	TGCAGTGCTAGTTATGTTGGCGTATTATCGGGCGAGCAGTACTTC	CSASYVGVLSGEQYF
TRBV4-1	TRBJ1-6	few	TRBD1	TGCGCCAGCAGCCAAGAGACAGGGGGCAATTCACCCCTCCACTTT	CASSQETGGNSPLHF
TRBV7-2	TRBJ2-3	NA	NA	TGTGCCAGCAGCCCAGAAAACACAGATACGCAGTATTTT	CASSPENTDTQYF
TRBV7-9	TRBJ1-1	NA	NA	TGTGCCAGCAGCCAAGGGGGATGGGGTCTCTTT	CASSQGGWGLF
TRBV19	TRBJ2-1	NA	TRBD2	TGTGCCAGTAGTATTATGCGGGAGGGTGAGCAGTTCTTC	CASSIMREGEQFF
TRBV6-2/TRBV6-3	TRBJ1-5	NA	NA	TGTGCCAGCAGTTACTCGTCTAATAGCAATCAGCCCCAGCATTTT	CASSYSSNSNQPQHF
TRBV12-5	TRBJ2-1	NA	NA	TGTGCTAGTGGTCCACGACTAGAGCCGGGAAATGAGCAGTTCTTC	CASGPRLEPGNEQFF
TRBV12-5	TRBJ2-1	NA	NA	TGTGCTAGTGGTTTGGTACGCGGCAGTCACAATGAGCAGTTCTTC	CASGLVRGSHNEQFF
TRBV5-4	TRBJ2-5	NA	TRBD2	TGTGCCAGCAGCTTGGACCTCCCGGGACTAGCCCAGGAGACCCAGTACTTC	CASSLDLPGLAQETQYF
TRBV27	TRBJ1-5	NA	NA	TGTGCCAGCAGTCCGCTATCAGGTCCCCAACAACTCAATCAGCCCCAGCATTTT	CASSPLSGPQQLNQPQHF
TRBV5-1	TRBJ1-2	NA	TRBD1	TGCGCCAGCAGCGGGGGACAGGGAAATGGCTACACCTTC	CASSGGQGNGYTF
TRBV7-2	TRBJ2-7	NA	TRBD1	TGTGCCAGCAGCTTACAACAGGGGGCCTCCTACGAGCAGTACTTC	CASSLQQGASYEQYF
TRBV4-3	TRBJ2-3	NA	TRBD2	TGCGCCAGCAGCCAGGAGGGACTAGCCCGCACAGATACGCAGTATTTT	CASSQEGLARTDTQYF
TRBV11-2	TRBJ2-7	NA	TRBD2	TGTGCCAGCAGCTTAGATCGAGCGGGATCTTTTTACGAGCAGTACTTC	CASSLDRAGSFYEQYF
TRBV2	TRBJ2-2	NA	NA	TGTGCCAGCAGTGCTAGCGACAGCGCGAACACCGGGGAGCTGTTTTTT	CASSASDSANTGELFF
TRBV4-1	TRBJ2-1	NA	NA	TGCGCCAGCAGCCAAGGAGCGAGCTACAATGAGCAGTTCTTC	CASSQGASYNEQFF
TRBV7-2	TRBJ2-1	NA	TRBD2	TGTGCCAGCAGCTTAGAGAGGACTAGCGGGAGTCCCTCCTACAATGAGCAGTTCTTC	CASSLERTSGSPSYNEQFF
TRBV7-9	TRBJ2-1	NA	NA	TGTGCCAGCAGCCTAACGACTAGCAATGAGCAGTTCTTC	CASSLTTSNEQFF
TRBV6-5	TRBJ2-7	NA	NA	TGTGCCAGCAGCCGAACAGAAACCTACGAGCAGTACTTC	CASSRTETYEQYF
TRBV19	TRBJ2-1	once	NA	TGTGCCAGTAGTATAGCAGCCGGGACTGGCTCCTACAATGAGCAGTTCTTC	CASSIAAGTGSYNEQFF
TRBV5-1	TRBJ1-6	NA	NA	TGCGCCAGCAGCTTGGATCCAGGGGTCCCTAATTCACCCCTCCACTTT	CASSLDPGVPNSPLHF
TRBV6-5	TRBJ2-1	NA	NA	TGTGCCAGCGGGGAGTTCTCCTACAATGAGCAGTTCTTC	CASGEFSYNEQFF
TRBV2	TRBJ1-6	NA	NA	TGTGCCAGCACCACCGACAGCCCAAATTCACCCCTCCACTTT	CASTTDSPNSPLHF
TRBV3-1/TRBV3-2	TRBJ1-2	NA	TRBD1	TGTGCCAGCACCCCCAGGACAGGGGGTGCCCTCTATGGCTACACCTTC	CASTPRTGGALYGYTF
TRBV28	TRBJ2-1	NA	NA	TGTGCCAGCATTAGCAGGGACTACAATGAGCAGTTCTTC	CASISRDYNEQFF
TRBV10-3	TRBJ2-2	NA	TRBD1	TGTGCCATCGGACAGGATAGGACCGGGGAGCTGTTTTTT	CAIGQDRTGELFF